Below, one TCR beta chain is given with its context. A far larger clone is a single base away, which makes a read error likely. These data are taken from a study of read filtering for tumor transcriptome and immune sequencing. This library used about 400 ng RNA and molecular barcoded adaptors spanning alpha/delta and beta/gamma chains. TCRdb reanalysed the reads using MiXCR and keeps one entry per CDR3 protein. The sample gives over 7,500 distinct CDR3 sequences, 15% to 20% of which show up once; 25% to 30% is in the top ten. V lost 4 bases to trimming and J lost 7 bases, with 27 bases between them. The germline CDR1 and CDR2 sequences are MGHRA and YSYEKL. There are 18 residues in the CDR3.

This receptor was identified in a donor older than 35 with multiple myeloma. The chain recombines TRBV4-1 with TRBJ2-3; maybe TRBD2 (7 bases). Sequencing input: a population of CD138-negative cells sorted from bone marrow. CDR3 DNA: TGCGCCAGCAGCCTAGATGCCCCCCCGGGGGGCCCCGATTATACGCAGTATTTT. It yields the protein CASSLDAPPGGPDYTQYF.